This T cell receptor (beta chain) was profiled in a study of early T cells in non-severe SARS-CoV-2 infection. On the study more broadly: The input, bulk RNA from unsorted whole blood, was sequenced, and chains were unpaired.

The CDR3 runs to 16 residues. The ends lost 4 bases at V and 4 bases at J; junction bases unmatched: 7. Looked up from germline, CDR1 is LGHDT and CDR2 is YNNKEL (reference sequence). Individual cDNA molecules received unique molecular identifiers. One entry per CDR3 protein, called by TCRdb with MiXCR from the 5' RACE reads. The repertoire includes 35,000 to 45,000 distinct CDR3 sequences, 3% to 4.5% of them detected once, and over 8% sits in the top ten. This clonotype was detected a few times. The clonotype was recovered from an adult who was a healthcare worker with PCR-confirmed SARS-CoV-2 infection or an uninfected control (not recorded which). The gene calls are TRBV3-1 and TRBJ2-2; TRBD1 aligns across 9 bases. Specimen: whole blood. The CDR3 bases are TGTGCCAGCAGCCCTACCGGGACAGGGTCCACCGGGGAGCTGTTTTTT. Amino acids: CASSPTGTGSTGELFF.